This passage covers 29 T cell receptor beta chains from one sample sequenced in a study of cytomegalovirus exposure and HLA in healthy donors (dated by TCRdb to 2016 to 2017). Library generation was performed with the immunoSEQ multiplex PCR assay. The multiplex PCR relied on a mix of 60 forward primers for TCR Vbeta segments and 13 reverse primers for TCR Jbeta segments. The clones in this table, taken by TCRdb from immuneACCESS, are in-frame only. Not every clone is retained; where verified, under half of the shortfall comes from an unresolved V gene, and the cause of the rest is unknown. The sample includes 90,000 to 120,000 clones, with about 80% observed a single time. Roughly 4.9% of the sample rests with the top ten. The specimen was PBMCs. The receptor set was obtained from a female donor in good health and CMV-seropositive.

This clone was observed once. J is TRBJ2-1 and V is TRBV27; 8 bases align to TRBD2. The CDR3 has 18 amino acids. In germline, CDR1 is MNHEY, CDR2 SMNVEV (reference sequence). V trimming: 5 bases; J trimming: 9 bases; junction bases outside the gene matches: 21. The CDR3 here is CASSRNAEIVVAGFEQFF. CDR3 bases: TGTGCCAGCAGTCGCAACGCCGAAATTGTGGTAGCGGGGTTTGAGCAGTTCTTC.

The chain carries TRBV5-4 and TRBJ2-7, with 8 bases lining up with TRBD2. The CDR3 extends over 16 amino acids. CDR1 is SGHNT and CDR2 is YYREEE in the germline V gene (reference sequence). The V segment lost 4 bases and the J segment 1 base; nucleotides outside the gene matches: 10. The CDR3 nucleotides read TGTGCCAGCAGCGGAAAGTTGCAGCGGGGGTCCTACGAGCAGTACTTC. Encoded protein: CASSGKLQRGSYEQYF.

V and J are TRBV5-1 and TRBJ2-1; TRBD1 is a possible D gene (6 bases). The length of the CDR3 is 16 residues. V shed 1 base and J shed 0 bases, with 11 bases lying between them. Looked up from germline, CDR1 is SGHRS and CDR2 is YFSETQ. The CDR3 region has the DNA TGCGCCAGCAGCTTGACAGGGTCGAGCTCCTACAATGAGCAGTTCTTC. Its protein product is CASSLTGSSSYNEQFF. Variable domain in full (rest from reference TRBV5-1 and TRBJ2-1): KAGVTQTPRYLIKTRGQQVTLSCSPISGHRSVSWYQQTPGQGLQFLFEYFSETQRNKGNFPGRFSGRQFSNSRSEMNVSTLELGDSALYLCASSLTGSSSYNEQFFGPGTRLTVL.

The chain combines TRBV2 with TRBJ2-1; the match to TRBD2 covers 7 bases. The germline gives CDR1 SNHLY, CDR2 FYNNEI. The CDR3 totals 14 residues. The J segment lost 6 bases and the V segment lost 2 bases, leaving 4 bases of the junction unmatched. CDR3 sequence reads: CASSEIGTTNEQFF. In DNA, the CDR3 is TGTGCCAGCAGTGAAATAGGGACTACCAATGAGCAGTTCTTC. The full variable domain, its missing parts supplied by reference TRBV2 and TRBJ2-1, is EPEVTQTPSHQVTQMGQEVILRCVPISNHLYFYWYRQILGQKVEFLVSFYNNEISEKSEIFDDQFSVERPDGSNFTLKIRSTKLEDSAMYFCASSEIGTTNEQFFGPGTRLTVL.

This clone occurred a few times. This chain connects TRBV28 to TRBJ2-1; maybe TRBD2 (5 bases). CDR3 length: 16 amino acids. Deletions cut 1 base from V and 3 bases from J, with 13 bases between. Germline V CDR1 and CDR2: MDHEN, SYDVKM. Written as DNA, the CDR3 is TGTGCCAGCAGTTTATCCCTAGCTTTCGGCTACAATGAGCAGTTCTTC. Encoded protein: CASSLSLAFGYNEQFF.

This clone has only a few counts. The chain joins TRBV6-5 to TRBJ1-5; D is unclear. In germline, CDR1 is MNHEY, CDR2 SVGAGI. The CDR3 is 13 residues long. Trimming pared 6 bases from V and 5 bases from J, leaving 11 bases between. In nucleotides, the CDR3 is TGTGCCAGCAGCCCGGTGAGGGATCAGCCCCAGCATTTT. Its protein product is CASSPVRDQPQHF.

This clone was seen just once. The genes are TRBV11-2 and TRBJ1-5, with 9 bases that match TRBD1. The junction had 5 bases not matched to a gene; V was cut back by 4 bases and J by 1 base. Germline CDR1 is SGHAT and CDR2 is FQNNGV. This CDR3 contains 16 residues. The CDR3 nucleotides are TGTGCCAGCAGCTCCTTACAGGGGGCCAGCAATCAGCCCCAGCATTTT. This translates into CASSSLQGASNQPQHF. Filled out from reference TRBV11-2 and TRBJ1-5, the complete variable domain reads EAGVAQSPRYKIIEKRQSVAFWCNPISGHATLYWYQQILGQGPKLLIQFQNNGVVDDSQLPKDRFSAERLKGVDSTLKIQPAKLEDSAVYLCASSSLQGASNQPQHFGDGTRLSIL.

The V gene is TRBV30, the J gene TRBJ1-2, with D perhaps matching TRBD1 (6 bases). The CDR3 covers 16 residues. V gave up 3 bases and J gave up 3 bases, with 20 bases separating them. From germline, CDR1 is GTSNPN and CDR2 SVGIG (reference sequence). In nucleotides, the CDR3 is TGTGCCTGGAGGAAAGGAGGTGGGGGGGGCCACTATGGCTACACCTTC. This translates into CAWRKGGGGGHYGYTF.

The chain joins TRBV25-1 to TRBJ2-5, with a possible D match to TRBD1 (5 bases). Germline V gene sequence: CDR1 MGHDK, CDR2 SYGVNS. The CDR3 sequence is 15 residues long. The ends were cut back, 3 bases at V and 5 bases at J, with 16 bases in the middle. CDR3 DNA: TGTGCCAGCAGTGAGGTCCGTTGGAACAGGGAGACCCAGTACTTC. Its protein is CASSEVRWNRETQYF.

This chain uses TRBV18 with TRBJ2-7; a weak D match, TRBD2 (5 bases). V was clipped by 3 bases and J by 1 base, with 13 bases between them. CDR1 and CDR2 from the germline V gene are KGHSH and LQKENI. The CDR3 contains 15 residues. The CDR3 spells CASSPTTGSSYEQYF. The CDR3 nucleotides are TGTGCCAGCTCACCGACTACCGGGTCATCCTACGAGCAGTACTTC.

V usage is TRBV28 and J usage is TRBJ1-5; 8 nucleotides agree with TRBD1. Germline CDR1 MDHEN, CDR2 SYDVKM. The CDR3 is 14 amino acids. V lost 7 bases to trimming and J lost 6 bases; unmatched junction nucleotides: 8. The CDR3 loop reads CASTPTGVLQPQHF. In DNA form, the CDR3 reads TGTGCCAGCACCCCGACAGGGGTTCTTCAGCCCCAGCATTTT.

This rearrangement joins TRBV30 to TRBJ2-5; weak D call: TRBD2 (6 bases). V dropped 7 bases and J dropped 0 bases, with 15 bases sitting between them. Germline-derived CDR1 and CDR2 are GTSNPN and SVGIG (reference sequence). CDR3 length equals 14 residues. CDR3 sequence: CAFLPRDYQETQYF. In DNA, the CDR3 is TGTGCCTTCCTTCCCCGGGACTACCAAGAGACCCAGTACTTC.

V is TRBV6-1 and J is TRBJ2-7, with 11 bases that match TRBD1. Germline trimming cut 6 bases from V and 3 bases from J; bases unmatched to any gene: 7. Germline lookup yields CDR1 MNHNS and CDR2 SASEGT. CDR3 length: 15 residues. The CDR3 sequence is CASRSGTGGNYEQYF. In DNA, the CDR3 is TGTGCCAGCAGATCCGGGACAGGGGGTAACTACGAGCAGTACTTC.

This chain links TRBV4-1 with TRBJ2-7; TRBD2 matches 11 bases. Germline V CDR1 and CDR2: MGHRA, YSYEKL. V lost 0 bases, J lost 4 bases, and 11 bases stayed unmatched. This CDR3 contains 18 residues. The CDR3 region is CASSQEGSGRANRYEQYF. The CDR3 DNA is TGCGCCAGCAGCCAAGAGGGTAGCGGGAGGGCGAATCGATACGAGCAGTACTTC.

This CDR3 is CASSWTATDEQYF. DNA of the CDR3: TGTGCCAGCAGTTGGACAGCTACCGACGAGCAGTACTTC. The genes are TRBV25-1 and TRBJ2-7; D may be TRBD1 (6 bases). The CDR3 sequence is 13 residues long. Germline CDR1 reads MGHDK; CDR2 reads SYGVNS. Trimming cost V 5 bases and J 5 bases, with 13 bases left between them.

The chain recombines TRBV27 with TRBJ2-5; TRBD2 aligns across 7 bases. Germline CDR1 reads MNHEY; CDR2 reads SMNVEV (reference sequence). The CDR3 length is 16 residues. V dropped 4 bases and J dropped 0; count of bases not matched to a gene: 8. This chain's CDR3 is CASSSRKGLYQETQYF. CDR3 nucleotides: TGTGCCAGCAGTTCAAGAAAGGGACTATACCAAGAGACCCAGTACTTC.

The chain carries TRBV7-9 and TRBJ2-7; TRBD1 matches at 7 bases. The germline V gene encodes CDR1 SEHNR and CDR2 FQNEAQ (reference sequence). This CDR3 is 15 amino acids long. The J segment lost 5 bases and the V segment lost 1 base, leaving 8 bases of the junction unmatched. CDR3 loop: CASSLVDWQGDEQYF. The CDR3 nucleotides read TGTGCCAGCAGCTTAGTAGATTGGCAGGGGGACGAGCAGTACTTC.

This chain links TRBV27 with TRBJ1-1, with TRBD1 matching over 8 bases. Unmatched junction bases numbered 11, after V lost 3 bases and J lost 8 bases. Germline V gives CDR1 MNHEY, CDR2 SMNVEV (reference sequence). CDR3 length equals 15 residues. CDR3 amino acids: CASSFRSQGAREAFF. In nucleotides, the CDR3 is TGTGCCAGCAGTTTCCGGAGCCAGGGGGCTCGGGAAGCTTTCTTT.

The V and J genes are TRBV9 and TRBJ2-7, with 10 bases identical to TRBD2. Germline lookup yields CDR1 SGDLS and CDR2 YYNGEE. The CDR3 extends over 18 amino acids. V dropped 0 bases and J dropped 1; count of bases not matched to a gene: 10. The CDR3 DNA reads as TGTGCCAGCAGCGTAGGGGGTAGCGGGGGGCCCCGGTCCTACGAGCAGTACTTC. Its translation: CASSVGGSGGPRSYEQYF.

The V gene is TRBV2, the J gene TRBJ2-5; 12 positions match TRBD2. Germline CDR1 SNHLY, CDR2 FYNNEI. The CDR3 has 14 amino acids. V lost 7 bases to trimming and J lost 7 bases; unmatched junction nucleotides: 7. CDR3 region: CASTLAGGPGTQYF. In DNA form, the CDR3 reads TGTGCCAGCACACTAGCGGGGGGCCCCGGGACCCAGTACTTC.

This rearrangement joins TRBV6-1 to TRBJ2-1, with no clear D. The CDR3 has 14 amino acids. Trimming stripped 4 bases from V and 7 bases from J, with 14 bases between. Germline CDR1 and CDR2: MNHNS and SASEGT. Written as DNA, the CDR3 is TGTGCCAGCAGTGCCAAAGACCAGAGGAATGAGCAGTTCTTC. Its translation is CASSAKDQRNEQFF.

This clone appeared a few times. This chain connects TRBV4-2 to TRBJ2-1, with TRBD2 identical over 9 bases. This CDR3 has 17 amino acids. Unmatched junction bases numbered 11, after V lost 3 bases and J lost 5 bases. Germline V gene lookup returns CDR1 LGHNA and CDR2 YNFKEQ. The CDR3 DNA follows: TGTGCCAGCAGCCAGAGGGCCGGGACTAGCTTTAACAATGAGCAGTTCTTC. Translating it yields CASSQRAGTSFNNEQFF.

Only a few counts were recorded for this clone. The chain has TRBV28 and TRBJ2-3; possible D gene TRBD2, 6 bases. Germline V lookup: CDR1 MDHEN, CDR2 SYDVKM. Trimming stripped 2 bases from V and 2 bases from J, with 23 bases between. This CDR3 is 19 amino acids long. CDR3 sequence reads: CASSLVAGNAAGPTDTQYF. In nucleotides, the CDR3 is TGTGCCAGCAGTTTAGTCGCAGGGAACGCGGCGGGGCCCACAGATACGCAGTATTTT.

The rearrangement uses TRBV6-5 and TRBJ2-1, with 7 bases matching TRBD2. The CDR3 consists of 15 residues. The germline CDR1 and CDR2 sequences are MNHEY and SVGAGI. V gave up 5 bases and J gave up 6 bases; unmatched junction bases: 10. The CDR3 loop reads CASSTTGEGTNEQFF. The DNA of the CDR3 is TGTGCCAGCAGTACGACGGGGGAGGGCACCAATGAGCAGTTCTTC.

This chain uses TRBV7-2 with TRBJ2-7; TRBD1 aligns across 8 bases. V lost 5 bases and J lost 3; bases outside the gene matches: 9. CDR1 is SGHTA and CDR2 is FQGNSA in the germline V gene. The CDR3 sequence is 15 residues long. CDR3 in DNA: TGTGCCAGCAGCGCCCGGACAGGGCGATTCTACGAGCAGTACTTC. It is translated as CASSARTGRFYEQYF. Together with reference TRBV7-2 and TRBJ2-7, the CDR3 gives the full variable domain: GAGVSQSPSNKVTEKGKDVELRCDPISGHTALYWYRQSLGQGLEFLIYFQGNSAPDKSGLPSDRFSAERTGGSVSTLTIQRTQQEDSAVYLCASSARTGRFYEQYFGPGTRLTVT.

This rearrangement joins TRBV28 to TRBJ2-7; 8 bases fit TRBD1. CDR1 and CDR2 from the germline V gene are MDHEN and SYDVKM. After removal of 3 bases from V and 7 bases from J, the junction contained 2 bases not matched to a gene. The CDR3 loop spans 12 amino acids. The CDR3 sequence: CASSFGQGEQYF. In DNA, the CDR3 is TGTGCCAGCAGTTTTGGACAGGGTGAGCAGTACTTC.

This sequence joins TRBV7-2 and TRBJ1-1, with a possible D match to TRBD1 (6 bases). Germline CDR1 SGHTA, CDR2 FQGNSA. The CDR3 extends over 13 amino acids. Between the trimmed V and J ends, which lost 6 bases and 4 bases, there was a span of 12 bases. CDR3 region: CASRLAGVTEAFF. The CDR3 nucleotides read TGTGCCAGCAGGCTGGCAGGGGTCACTGAAGCTTTCTTT.

The V call is TRBV5-6, the J call TRBJ1-3; D not certain. The CDR3 loop spans 14 amino acids. Germline V CDR1 and CDR2: SGHDT, YYEEEE. V dropped 4 bases and J dropped 0 bases, with 8 bases sitting between them. The CDR3 here is CASSPYISGNTIYF. CDR3 DNA sequence: TGTGCCAGCAGCCCGTATATCTCTGGAAACACCATATATTTT. Using reference TRBV5-6 and TRBJ1-3 for the parts outside the CDR3, the full variable domain is DAGVTQSPTHLIKTRGQQVTLRCSPKSGHDTVSWYQQALGQGPQFIFQYYEEEERQRGNFPDRFSGHQFPNYSSELNVNALLLGDSALYLCASSPYISGNTIYFGEGSWLTVV.

This clone is a singleton in its sample. The chain carries TRBV5-1 and TRBJ2-2, with 7 nucleotides matching TRBD2. The V and J ends lost 4 bases and 6 bases, in that order; junction bases with no gene match: 6. This CDR3 spans 14 amino acids. The germline CDR1 and CDR2 sequences are SGHRS and YFSETQ. The DNA of the CDR3 is TGCGCCAGCAGCCCGGGGGGTGCATCCGGGGAGCTGTTTTTT. This translates into CASSPGGASGELFF.